The source of this T cell receptor (beta chain) is a study of vaccination and CD4 T cells after COVID-19. About the study: Stimulation of cells relied on overlapping spike peptides derived from SARS-CoV-2, HCoV-NL63, HCoV-OC43 and HCoV-229E.

As for treatment: roughly 10-day PBMC culture with coronavirus spike peptide pools or control peptides (ViraFEST assay). The study sequenced cultured CD4+ T cell DNA using the Oncomine TCR Beta short-read assay. Cultured CD4+ T cells yielded the extracted genomic DNA. TCRdb reprocessed the PCR reads via MiXCR and lists one record per CDR3 protein. The profile shows 15,000 or so distinct CDR3 sequences, approximately 55% of them singletons. Details on this clonotype: The antigen remains undetermined.

Deletions cut 1 base from V and 4 bases from J, with 4 bases between. The CDR3 loop spans 11 amino acids. Germline loops: CDR1 DFQATT, CDR2 SNEGSKA (reference sequence). The chain couples TRBV20-1 to TRBJ2-5; no clear D gene. This TCR was recovered from a human donor who had recovered from COVID-19. Sequencing was performed on CD4+ T cells from blood, cultured in vitro, taken before SARS-CoV-2 vaccination. CDR3 sequence reads: CSARVGETQYF. In nucleotides, the CDR3 is TGCAGTGCTAGAGTCGGAGAGACCCAGTACTTC.